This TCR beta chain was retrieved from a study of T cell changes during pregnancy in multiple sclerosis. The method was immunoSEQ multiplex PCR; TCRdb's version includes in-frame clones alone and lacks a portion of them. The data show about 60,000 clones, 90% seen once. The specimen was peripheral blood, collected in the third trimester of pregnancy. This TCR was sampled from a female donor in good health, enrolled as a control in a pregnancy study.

The CDR3 protein is CASSLAETYEQYF. The DNA for the CDR3 is TGTGCCAGCAGCTTGGCGGAGACCTACGAGCAGTACTTC. The chain employs TRBV7-2 and TRBJ2-7; D is ambiguous. The germline V and J ends were trimmed by 3 bases and 2 bases, with 8 bases remaining between them. CDR3 length: 13 residues. Germline assignment: CDR1 SGHTA and CDR2 FQGNSA.